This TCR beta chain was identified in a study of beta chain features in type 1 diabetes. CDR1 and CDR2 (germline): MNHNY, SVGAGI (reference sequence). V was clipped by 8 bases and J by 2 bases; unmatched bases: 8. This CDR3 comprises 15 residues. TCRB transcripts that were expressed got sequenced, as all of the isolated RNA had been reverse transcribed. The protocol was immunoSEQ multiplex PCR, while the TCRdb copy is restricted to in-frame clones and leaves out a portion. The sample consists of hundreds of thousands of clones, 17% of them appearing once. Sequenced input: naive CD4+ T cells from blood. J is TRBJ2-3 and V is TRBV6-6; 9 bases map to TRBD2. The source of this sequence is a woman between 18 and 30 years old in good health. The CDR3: CASDRLAGLTDTQYF. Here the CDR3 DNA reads TGTGCCAGCGATCGGCTAGCGGGGCTCACAGATACGCAGTATTTT.